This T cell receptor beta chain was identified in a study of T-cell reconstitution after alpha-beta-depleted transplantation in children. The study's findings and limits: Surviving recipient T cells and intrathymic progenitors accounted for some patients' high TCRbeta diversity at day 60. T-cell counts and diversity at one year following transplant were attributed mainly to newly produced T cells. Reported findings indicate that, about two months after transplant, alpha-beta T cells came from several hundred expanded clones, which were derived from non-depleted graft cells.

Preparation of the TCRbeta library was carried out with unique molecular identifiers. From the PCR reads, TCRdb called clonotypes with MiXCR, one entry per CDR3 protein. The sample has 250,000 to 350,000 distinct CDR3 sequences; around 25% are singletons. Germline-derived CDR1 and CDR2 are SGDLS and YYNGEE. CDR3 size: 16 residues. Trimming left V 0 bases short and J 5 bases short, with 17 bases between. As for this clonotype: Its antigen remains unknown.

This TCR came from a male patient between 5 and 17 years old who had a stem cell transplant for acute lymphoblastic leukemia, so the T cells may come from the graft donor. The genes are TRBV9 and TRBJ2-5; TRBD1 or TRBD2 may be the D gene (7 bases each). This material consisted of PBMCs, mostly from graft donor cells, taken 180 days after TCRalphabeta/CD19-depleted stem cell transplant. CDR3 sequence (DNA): TGTGCCAGCAGCGTAGGCCGACTAGCAGGGGGGGAGACCCAGTACTTC. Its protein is CASSVGRLAGGETQYF.